This T cell receptor beta chain is from a study of beta chain features in type 1 diabetes. Sequencing targeted expressed TCRB transcripts, as all isolated RNA had been reverse transcribed. The protocol was immunoSEQ multiplex PCR, while the TCRdb copy is restricted to in-frame clones and leaves out a portion. The sample consists of about 330,000 clones, about 10% of them appearing once. The CDR3 runs to 14 residues. Germline CDR1 SGHRS, CDR2 YFSETQ. The V gene end was trimmed by 4 bases and the J gene end by 4 bases; junction bases not matched to a gene: 4. This clonotype was sampled from a woman aged 25 to 39 in good health. The rearrangement joins TRBV5-1 to TRBJ2-2; the match to TRBD2 covers 7 bases. The sample consisted of naive CD4+ T cells from blood. In DNA, the CDR3 is TGCGCCAGCAGCGGGAGGGCCGGCACCGGGGAGCTGTTTTTT. Translated: CASSGRAGTGELFF.